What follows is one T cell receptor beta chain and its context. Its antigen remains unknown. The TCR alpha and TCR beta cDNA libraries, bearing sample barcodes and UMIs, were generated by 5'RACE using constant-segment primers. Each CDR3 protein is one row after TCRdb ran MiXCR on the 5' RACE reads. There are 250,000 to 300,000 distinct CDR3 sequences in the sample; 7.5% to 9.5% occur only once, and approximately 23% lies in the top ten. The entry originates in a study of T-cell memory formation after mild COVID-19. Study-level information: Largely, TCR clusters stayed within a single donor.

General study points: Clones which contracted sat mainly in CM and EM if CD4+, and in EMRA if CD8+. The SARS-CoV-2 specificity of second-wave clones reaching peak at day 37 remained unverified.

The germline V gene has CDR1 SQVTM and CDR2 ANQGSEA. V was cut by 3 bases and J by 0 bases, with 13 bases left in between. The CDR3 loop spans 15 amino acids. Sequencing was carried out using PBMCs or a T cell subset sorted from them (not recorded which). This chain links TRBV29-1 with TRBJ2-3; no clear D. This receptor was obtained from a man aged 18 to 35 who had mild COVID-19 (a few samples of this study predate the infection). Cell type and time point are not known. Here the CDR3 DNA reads TGCAGCGTTGAGGACGGGCCGGCTAGCACAGATACGCAGTATTTT. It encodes CSVEDGPASTDTQYF.